The rows below give T cell receptor beta chains drawn from one sample of a study of control samples from healthy donors and cancer patients. TCRdb's table, derived via immunoSEQ multiplex PCR, lists solely in-frame clones and lacks some. The sample lists approximately 40,000 clones, around nine tenths occurring once. Sequencing input: blood. The receptors here all came from a woman between 45 and 65 years old in good health. CDR3s include the opening cysteine and the closing phenylalanine or tryptophan. The D gene is left open where the match is weak. A clone size is listed for some rows: how often the clone was seen (once, few, many), or a class if it is expanded.

CASSRGLAGEIYYEQYF	TGTGCCAGCAGCCGGGGACTAGCGGGGGAGATATACTACGAGCAGTACTTC	TRBV7-2	TRBD2	TRBJ2-7	NA
CASSPRTRGETQYF	TGTGCCAGCAGCCCTCGGACTCGGGGGGAGACCCAGTACTTC	TRBV14	NA	TRBJ2-5	NA
CASSISKGGTSPFF	TGTGCCAGTAGTATATCGAAGGGCGGGACTTCCCCTTTCTTT	TRBV19	NA	TRBJ1-1	NA
CASSFGTGSEQYF	TGTGCCAGCAGCTTTGGTACAGGGTCCGAGCAGTACTTC	TRBV11-2	NA	TRBJ2-7	NA
CASSIIGRGMDSPLHF	TGTGCCAGTAGTATTATCGGCAGGGGAATGGATTCACCCCTCCACTTT	TRBV19	NA	TRBJ1-6	NA
CASSQDRRDEQYF	TGCGCCAGCAGCCAAGATAGGAGGGACGAGCAGTACTTC	TRBV4-3	NA	TRBJ2-7	NA
CASSYSFGLAGADTQYF	TGTGCCAGCAGTTACTCATTCGGACTAGCAGGGGCAGATACGCAGTATTTT	TRBV6-2/TRBV6-3	TRBD2	TRBJ2-3	NA
CASSLELRGSNNEQFF	TGTGCCAGCAGCTTGGAGCTGCGGGGTTCTAACAATGAGCAGTTCTTC	TRBV5-4	NA	TRBJ2-1	NA
CATFPGAENEKLFF	TGTGCCACTTTCCCCGGGGCAGAAAATGAAAAACTGTTTTTT	TRBV28	NA	TRBJ1-4	once
CASRGTGSWNIQYF	TGTGCCAGCAGAGGGACAGGGAGTTGGAACATTCAGTACTTC	TRBV27	TRBD1	TRBJ2-4	few
CASSFGGSSGVAQYF	TGCGCCAGCAGCTTCGGCGGGTCTTCTGGTGTGGCGCAGTATTTT	TRBV5-1	NA	TRBJ2-3	NA
CASTSFPGGDTQYF	TGTGCCAGCACCTCTTTTCCGGGGGGAGATACGCAGTATTTT	TRBV6-5	TRBD2	TRBJ2-3	NA
CASSLEGLGTGEQYF	TGTGCCAGCAGCTTAGAGGGACTGGGAACGGGGGAGCAGTACTTC	TRBV7-2	NA	TRBJ2-7	NA
CASSLGPIQYF	TGTGCCAGCAGCTTGGGGCCCATCCAGTACTTC	TRBV11-2	NA	TRBJ2-4	NA
CASSRTGGNEQYF	TGTGCCAGCTCGAGGACAGGGGGGAACGAGCAGTACTTC	TRBV18	TRBD1	TRBJ2-7	few
CASSTNQGGPTDTQYF	TGTGCCAGTAGCACCAACCAGGGGGGGCCCACAGATACGCAGTATTTT	TRBV19	NA	TRBJ2-3	NA
CASSLGIAETQYF	TGTGCCAGCAGTTTGGGGATTGCGGAGACCCAGTACTTC	TRBV2	NA	TRBJ2-5	NA
CASSLPPGPNQETQYF	TGCGCCAGCAGCTTACCGCCGGGACCCAATCAAGAGACCCAGTACTTC	TRBV5-1	NA	TRBJ2-5	few
CASSSGPSTNEKLFF	TGTGCCAGTAGTTCCGGGCCCTCAACTAATGAAAAACTGTTTTTT	TRBV19	NA	TRBJ1-4	NA
CASDGAKGLGRGYTF	TGTGCCAGTGACGGGGCTAAGGGTTTGGGCCGCGGCTACACCTTC	TRBV6-5	NA	TRBJ1-2	NA
CASSTLQVSNQPQHF	TGTGCCAGCAGCACGTTACAGGTCAGCAATCAGCCCCAGCATTTT	TRBV7-8	NA	TRBJ1-5	once
CATRGRVRTHEQFF	TGTGCCACCAGGGGTCGGGTCCGGACGCATGAGCAGTTCTTC	TRBV28	NA	TRBJ2-1	NA
CASSSRGRGHDGYTF	TGTGCCAGCAGTTCGCGTGGCAGGGGGCATGATGGCTACACCTTC	TRBV6-5	TRBD1	TRBJ1-2	NA
CSASRQGTGNNSPLHF	TGCAGTGCTAGTCGCCAGGGGACGGGGAATAATTCACCCCTCCACTTT	TRBV20-1	NA	TRBJ1-6	NA
CASSNSYNEQFF	TGTGCCAGCAGCAACAGCTACAATGAGCAGTTCTTC	TRBV7-9	NA	TRBJ2-1	NA
CASRPGMSYTEAFF	TGTGCCAGCAGACCAGGCATGTCGTACACTGAAGCTTTCTTT	TRBV6-5	NA	TRBJ1-1	NA
CASSLFAGYSNQPQHF	TGTGCCAGCAGTTTATTTGCAGGGTATAGCAATCAGCCCCAGCATTTT	TRBV27	NA	TRBJ1-5	NA
CASSLDSSGGAQEQFF	TGTGCCAGCAGCTTAGATAGCAGCGGGGGGGCTCAGGAGCAGTTCTTC	TRBV11-3	TRBD2	TRBJ2-1	NA
CATSGRQTIPDTQYF	TGTGCCACCTCAGGGCGGCAAACTATTCCAGATACGCAGTATTTT	TRBV28	NA	TRBJ2-3	NA
CASTGFDTQYF	TGTGCCAGCACCGGGTTCGATACGCAGTATTTT	TRBV27	NA	TRBJ2-3	NA
CASSLDGNTEAFF	TGTGCCAGCAGTTTAGACGGGAACACTGAAGCTTTCTTT	TRBV12-3/TRBV12-4	NA	TRBJ1-1	NA
CAIRPGQLSETQYF	TGTGCCATCAGGCCGGGACAGCTTAGCGAGACCCAGTACTTC	TRBV10-3	TRBD1	TRBJ2-5	NA
CASRSQMNTEAFF	TGCGCCAGCAGGAGCCAGATGAACACTGAAGCTTTCTTT	TRBV5-1	NA	TRBJ1-1	NA
CASGLGTHTDTQYF	TGTGCTAGTGGTTTGGGGACCCACACAGATACGCAGTATTTT	TRBV12-5	NA	TRBJ2-3	NA
CASSQSYEQYF	TGTGCCAGCAGCCAATCTTACGAGCAGTACTTC	TRBV14	NA	TRBJ2-7	NA
CASSQLTGGVTNYGYTF	TGTGCCAGCAGTCAGTTGACAGGGGGAGTAACTAACTATGGCTACACCTTC	TRBV6-6	TRBD1	TRBJ1-2	NA
CASSTEGIWNEQFF	TGTGCCAGCAGTACCGAGGGGATATGGAATGAGCAGTTCTTC	TRBV6-6	NA	TRBJ2-1	NA
CASSTGANQPQHF	TGTGCCAGCAGCACAGGGGCCAATCAGCCCCAGCATTTT	TRBV7-9	TRBD1	TRBJ1-5	NA
CASGGGDSYNEQFF	TGTGCCAGCGGGGGCGGGGATTCCTACAATGAGCAGTTCTTC	TRBV25-1	NA	TRBJ2-1	few
CASRGGDIYGYTF	TGTGCCAGCAGGGGCGGAGACATATATGGCTACACCTTC	TRBV7-2	NA	TRBJ1-2	NA
CASSHPGPGNTIYF	TGTGCCAGCAGTCATCCGGGGCCGGGAAACACCATATATTTT	TRBV28	NA	TRBJ1-3	NA
CASRPGQGDGYTF	TGTGCCAGCAGACCGGGACAGGGGGATGGCTACACCTTC	TRBV12-3/TRBV12-4	TRBD1	TRBJ1-2	NA
CASSLSRVFYGYTF	TGTGCCAGCAGTTTATCCCGGGTTTTCTATGGCTACACCTTC	TRBV28	NA	TRBJ1-2	NA
CASSPDRRNGYTF	TGTGCCAGCAGTCCCGACAGGCGAAATGGCTACACCTTC	TRBV5-8	NA	TRBJ1-2	NA
CASKKRGGQETQYF	TGTGCCAGTAAAAAGCGGGGGGGCCAAGAGACCCAGTACTTC	TRBV19	TRBD2	TRBJ2-5	NA
CASSLEGTGNEKLFF	TGTGCCAGCAGCTTAGAAGGGACAGGGAATGAAAAACTGTTTTTT	TRBV11-2	TRBD1	TRBJ1-4	NA
CASSVQGVGTEAFF	TGTGCCAGTAGTGTCCAGGGGGTTGGCACTGAAGCTTTCTTT	TRBV19	TRBD1	TRBJ1-1	NA
CASSATPDRGGNEQFF	TGTGCCAGCAGCGCGACACCGGACAGGGGAGGTAATGAGCAGTTCTTC	TRBV9	TRBD1	TRBJ2-1	NA
CASSLGRGFEETQYF	TGTGCCAGCAGCTTGGGGCGGGGCTTTGAAGAGACCCAGTACTTC	TRBV5-4	NA	TRBJ2-5	NA
CASSQQGSNEKLFF	TGTGCCAGCAGCCAACAGGGTTCTAATGAAAAACTGTTTTTT	TRBV3-1/TRBV3-2	NA	TRBJ1-4	NA
CASSGAPTYEQYF	TGTGCCAGCAGCGGGGCTCCTACCTACGAGCAGTACTTC	TRBV4-2	NA	TRBJ2-7	NA